This TCR beta chain originates from a study of cytomegalovirus exposure and HLA in healthy donors. The germline CDR1 and CDR2 sequences are SQVTM and ANQGSEA. With 1 base clipped from V and 6 bases from J, the junction kept 4 bases outside the gene matches. This CDR3 has 13 residues. The study ran its PCR with 60 Vbeta and 13 Jbeta primers. Profiling relied on immunoSEQ multiplex PCR, and the TCRdb table lists in-frame clones only, not all of them. The sample holds roughly 160,000 clones, about three quarters seen once. Whole-study findings and limits: Accurate predictions that matched the HLA-A and HLA-B alleles of most subjects were reportedly made from TCR beta sequences. CMV serostatus stood as the only immune exposure information on hand. Judged likely to be a sequencing artifact was a cluster of highly shared sequence variants.

This clone came up once. Its specificity is not known. Sequenced sample: PBMCs. The clonotype was recovered from a man in his fifties or sixties in good health and CMV-seropositive. V is TRBV29-1 and J is TRBJ2-7; 9 nucleotides match TRBD2. CDR3 amino acids: CSVEGGGAAEQYF. The CDR3 DNA follows: TGCAGCGTTGAAGGCGGGGGGGCAGCCGAGCAGTACTTC.